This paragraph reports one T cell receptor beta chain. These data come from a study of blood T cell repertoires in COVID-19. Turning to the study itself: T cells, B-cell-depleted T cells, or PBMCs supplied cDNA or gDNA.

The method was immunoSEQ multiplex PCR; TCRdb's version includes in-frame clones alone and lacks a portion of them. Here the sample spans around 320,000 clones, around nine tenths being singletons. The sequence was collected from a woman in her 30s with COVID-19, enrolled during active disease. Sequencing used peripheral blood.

Written as DNA, the CDR3 is TGTGCCAGCACCCAACAGGGCACCACTGAAGCTTTCTTT. Translating gives CASTQQGTTEAFF. This chain joins TRBV6-5 and TRBJ1-1, with D perhaps matching TRBD1 (6 bases). Germline V gene lookup returns CDR1 MNHEY and CDR2 SVGAGI. The CDR3 covers 13 residues. The V gene lost 7 bases and the J gene lost 4 bases, with 13 bases spanning the gap.